A single sample is the source of the 25 T cell receptor beta chains below, sequenced in a study of PD-L1 blockade in urothelial cancer. Profiling relied on immunoSEQ multiplex PCR, and the TCRdb table lists in-frame clones only, not all of them. Among about 21,000 clones listed, 90% were seen once. The sample here was PBMCs, taken around atezolizumab (anti-PD-L1) treatment. All receptors come from a woman aged 60 to 75 with urothelial cancer.

This clone was seen only a few times. This chain connects TRBV28 to TRBJ2-7, with 8 nucleotides matching TRBD2. Germline CDR1 and CDR2: MDHEN and SYDVKM. V lost 5 bases and J lost 2; bases outside the gene matches: 8. The CDR3 is 15 amino acids. The CDR3 spells CASSRPSTSAYEQYF. The CDR3 DNA reads as TGTGCCAGCAGTCGCCCCTCGACTAGCGCCTACGAGCAGTACTTC.

The chain carries TRBV15 and TRBJ2-7; 10 bases map to TRBD2. The V segment lost 1 base and the J segment 6 bases; nucleotides outside the gene matches: 6. The CDR3 is made up of 15 amino acids. Germline loops: CDR1 LNHNV, CDR2 YYDKDF (reference sequence). The CDR3 nucleotides are TGTGCCACCAGCAGAGCTACTAGCGGGATTGTCGAGCAGTACTTC. Its protein is CATSRATSGIVEQYF.

The chain couples TRBV19 to TRBJ2-2; D unclear. Trimming pared 6 bases from V and 4 bases from J, leaving 3 bases between. CDR1 and CDR2 (germline): LNHDA, SQIVND (reference sequence). CDR3 size: 11 residues. The CDR3 DNA follows: TGTGCCAGTAGCTTCACCGGGGAGCTGTTTTTT. This gives the protein CASSFTGELFF.

The chain couples TRBV5-4 to TRBJ1-2; D is possibly TRBD1 (5 bases). Per the germline V gene, CDR1 is SGHNT and CDR2 is YYREEE (reference sequence). V dropped 0 bases and J dropped 2 bases, with 14 bases sitting between them. The CDR3 has 16 residues. The chain's CDR3 is CASSLAGRGRNYGYTF. The CDR3 DNA follows: TGTGCCAGCAGCTTGGCGGGTAGGGGAAGGAACTATGGCTACACCTTC.

V gene TRBV19 combines with J gene TRBJ2-7, with a tentative D call TRBD1 (6 bases). Germline V lookup: CDR1 LNHDA, CDR2 SQIVND (reference sequence). The CDR3 loop spans 16 amino acids. V was pared by 5 bases and J by 2 bases, with 19 bases between. The CDR3 loop reads CASSPSDRGITYEQYF. The CDR3 region has the DNA TGTGCCAGTAGTCCTTCGGACAGAGGGATAACCTACGAGCAGTACTTC.

The chain has TRBV9 and TRBJ1-1, with no clear D. Germline CDR1 is SGDLS and CDR2 is YYNGEE. Trimming removed 1 base at V and 1 base at J, with 8 bases between. This CDR3 comprises 14 residues. CDR3 DNA: TGTGCCAGCAGCGTAAGCGGAGCGAACACTGAAGCTTTCTTT. Its translation: CASSVSGANTEAFF.

DNA of the CDR3: TGTGCCACCAGCAGAGAACCCGGGACAGGGACCTACGAGCAGTACTTC. Amino acids: CATSREPGTGTYEQYF. The chain couples TRBV15 to TRBJ2-7; 9 bases agree with TRBD1. Germline CDR1 is LNHNV and CDR2 is YYDKDF (reference sequence). CDR3 length: 16 residues. The trim removed 0 bases at V and 2 bases at J, leaving 5 bases unmatched.

The CDR3 is CASRRSGTSGYYEQYF. CDR3 nucleotide sequence: TGCGCCAGCAGGCGATCCGGGACTAGCGGGTATTACGAGCAGTACTTC. V gene TRBV5-1 combines with J gene TRBJ2-7; 12 bases are shared with TRBD2. CDR1 is SGHRS and CDR2 is YFSETQ in the germline V gene. The V and J ends lost 5 bases and 4 bases, in that order; junction bases with no gene match: 10. There are 16 residues in the CDR3.

CDR3 loop: CASSPSGDYEQYF. The DNA of the CDR3 is TGTGCCAGCAGCCCGAGCGGCGATTACGAGCAGTACTTC. The chain has TRBV7-9 and TRBJ2-7; a possible D gene is TRBD2 (5 bases). Germline lookup yields CDR1 SEHNR and CDR2 FQNEAQ (reference sequence). Deletions cut 5 bases from V and 4 bases from J, with 12 bases between. This CDR3 is 13 amino acids long.

The genes are TRBV5-1 and TRBJ1-3, with TRBD1 matching 9 bases. The V gene's germline CDR1 is SGHRS and CDR2 YFSETQ. J was trimmed by 4 bases and V by 0 bases; bases with no gene match: 5. The CDR3 spans 16 residues. The CDR3 loop reads CASSLGDRAQGNTIYF. The CDR3 DNA reads as TGCGCCAGCAGCTTGGGGGACAGGGCCCAAGGAAACACCATATATTTT.

This clone was detected only a few times. The chain employs TRBV7-2 and TRBJ2-1, with 7 bases identical to TRBD2. This CDR3 has 13 amino acids. J gave up 15 bases and V 1 base, and 9 bases lay outside the gene matches. Germline V lookup: CDR1 SGHTA, CDR2 FQGNSA. This chain's CDR3 is CASSLEGGYPAFF. DNA of the CDR3: TGTGCCAGCAGCTTAGAGGGAGGGTACCCGGCGTTCTTC.

The chain is built from TRBV9 and TRBJ1-4; the match to TRBD1 covers 11 bases. The CDR3 loop spans 16 amino acids. Germline assignment: CDR1 SGDLS and CDR2 YYNGEE. Trimming removed 4 bases from V and 7 bases from J; junction bases left unmatched: 9. DNA of the CDR3: TGTGCCAGCAGCCCTCCCGGGACAGGGGGTTTTGAAAAACTGTTTTTT. Residues: CASSPPGTGGFEKLFF.

The chain employs TRBV16 and TRBJ2-7; TRBD2 is a possible D gene (5 bases). Trimming stripped 3 bases from V and 7 bases from J, with 13 bases between. The CDR3 spans 13 residues. Germline-derived CDR1 and CDR2 are KGHSY and FQNENV. The CDR3 coding sequence is TGTGCCAGCAGCCACCTCCCCCCGGGGGAGCAGTACTTC. This gives the protein CASSHLPPGEQYF.

In this sample, this clone turned up a few times. The rearrangement uses TRBV9 and TRBJ2-1; 9 bases map to TRBD2. V shed 3 bases and J 4 bases; nucleotides not matched to a gene: 11. This CDR3 has 17 amino acids. Germline V CDR1 and CDR2: SGDLS, YYNGEE. The CDR3 nucleotides read TGTGCCAGCAGCGCCCTTAGCGGGAGTCGGCGATACAATGAGCAGTTCTTC. Translation gives CASSALSGSRRYNEQFF.

The CDR3 nucleotides read TGTGCCAGTAGTAAGGGCGGGAGTTCCTACAATGAGCAGTTCTTC. Translating it yields CASSKGGSSYNEQFF. The V and J genes are TRBV19 and TRBJ2-1; TRBD2 aligns across 7 bases. The J segment lost 1 base and the V segment lost 4 bases, leaving 4 bases of the junction unmatched. Looked up from germline, CDR1 is LNHDA and CDR2 is SQIVND (reference sequence). This CDR3 spans 15 amino acids.

The CDR3 DNA reads as TGCGCCAGCAGCCCTAGACAGGGCCACTACGAGCAGTACTTC. Its protein is CASSPRQGHYEQYF. This rearrangement joins TRBV4-1 to TRBJ2-7; TRBD1 matches at 7 bases. Unmatched junction bases numbered 6, after V lost 4 bases and J lost 3 bases. Germline V CDR1 and CDR2: MGHRA, YSYEKL. CDR3 size: 14 residues.

The chain uses TRBV15 and TRBJ2-2, with 9 positions matching TRBD1. This CDR3 is built from 14 residues. Germline V gene lookup returns CDR1 LNHNV and CDR2 YYDKDF (reference sequence). After removal of 8 bases from V and 3 bases from J, the junction contained 4 bases not matched to a gene. This chain's CDR3 is CATGTGRDTGELFF. CDR3 nucleotides: TGTGCCACCGGGACAGGGAGGGACACCGGGGAGCTGTTTTTT. Full variable domain (rest looked up from reference TRBV15 and TRBJ2-2): DAMVIQNPRYQVTQFGKPVTLSCSQTLNHNVMYWYQQKSSQAPKLLFHYYDKDFNNEADTPDNFQSRRPNTSFCFLDIRSPGLGDTAMYLCATGTGRDTGELFFGEGSRLTVL.

The gene calls are TRBV5-1 and TRBJ2-1; 7 bases align to TRBD2. The CDR3 totals 14 residues. V dropped 2 bases and J dropped 9; count of bases not matched to a gene: 8. CDR1 is SGHRS, CDR2 YFSETQ, per germline. The CDR3 loop reads CASSLGTMNLEQFF. The CDR3 DNA is TGCGCCAGCAGCTTAGGGACTATGAACCTTGAGCAGTTCTTC.

Turning to this clone: At one of its ends the junction is not consistent with the germline gene, which may arise from a read error. The genes are TRBV10-1 and TRBJ2-5; the D is unclear. Germline values: CDR1 WNHNN, CDR2 SYGVQD (reference sequence). The CDR3 consists of 8 residues. CDR3 protein: CASSEADF. In nucleotides, the CDR3 is TGCGCCAGCAGTGAGGCAGACTTC.

This clone was observed a handful of times. The genes are TRBV5-6 and TRBJ2-7, with 13 bases aligning to TRBD2. This CDR3 contains 15 residues. The trim removed 4 bases at V and 4 bases at J, leaving 5 bases unmatched. Germline V gene lookup returns CDR1 SGHDT and CDR2 YYEEEE. The CDR3 nucleotides are TGTGCCAGCAGCCCGGGACTAGCGGGACAGTACGAGCAGTACTTC. Translating it yields CASSPGLAGQYEQYF.

The chain combines TRBV7-2 with TRBJ1-5, with TRBD1 as a possible D gene (6 bases). Trimming shortened V by 2 bases and J by 11 bases, and 13 bases separated the two germline ends. The CDR3 runs 13 residues. Per the germline V gene, CDR1 is SGHTA and CDR2 is FQGNSA. The CDR3 bases are TGTGCCAGCAGCTTAAACAGGGCCTCTTCCCAGCATTTT. The encoded protein is CASSLNRASSQHF.

The chain is built from TRBV4-1 and TRBJ1-4; TRBD1 agrees at 8 bases. The CDR3 covers 17 residues. The V and J ends lost 0 bases and 8 bases, in that order; junction bases with no gene match: 11. Germline V lookup: CDR1 MGHRA, CDR2 YSYEKL. DNA of the CDR3: TGCGCCAGCAGCCAAGAGGCGGAGGCAGGGGGCCGGGAAAAACTGTTTTTT. This codes for CASSQEAEAGGREKLFF.

The V and J genes are TRBV5-5 and TRBJ1-1; tentative D call: TRBD1 (5 bases). Trimming took off 4 bases at V and 5 bases at J, with 15 bases between the two ends. This CDR3 contains 14 residues. The germline CDR1 and CDR2 sequences are SGHKS and YYEKEE (reference sequence). CDR3 protein: CASSAPGRETEAFF. The CDR3, as DNA: TGTGCCAGCAGCGCCCCGGGACGGGAGACTGAAGCTTTCTTT.

This clone was seen a handful of times. The V call is TRBV6-5, the J call TRBJ2-1; D is perhaps TRBD1 (6 bases). Germline-derived CDR1 and CDR2 are MNHEY and SVGAGI. The CDR3 is 13 amino acids. V was clipped by 4 bases and J by 5 bases, with 9 bases between them. Here the CDR3 reads CASSFGQHNEQFF. The CDR3 coding sequence is TGTGCCAGCAGTTTCGGACAGCACAATGAGCAGTTCTTC.

This chain uses TRBV27 with TRBJ2-7; D may be TRBD1 (6 bases). V lost 5 bases to trimming and J lost 5 bases, with 10 bases between them. The CDR3 is made up of 12 amino acids. CDR1 MNHEY and CDR2 SMNVEV come from the germline V gene (reference sequence). The CDR3 is CASSAQGNEQYF. The CDR3 coding sequence is TGTGCCAGCAGTGCCCAGGGGAACGAGCAGTACTTC.